This TCR beta chain was obtained from a study of T cells in localized non-small cell lung cancer. Study observations and caveats: A median around 57 of the top 100 tumor clones appeared in adjacent lung.

A remark on this clone: Its target is unknown.

Only in-frame clones appear in the TCRdb table, and some are missing; sequencing was by immunoSEQ multiplex PCR. The sample holds 75,000 to 95,000 clones, 80% to 90% seen once. The source material was peripheral blood, sampled before any cancer treatment. This clonotype originated in a man aged 40 to 70 with stage I squamous cell lung carcinoma.

The CDR3, as DNA: TGTGCCAGCAGCTTGGGCGGCGTCTCTGGGGCCAACGTCCTGACTTTC. It codes for CASSLGGVSGANVLTF. The chain joins TRBV5-6 to TRBJ2-6; D not certain. Deletions cut 0 bases from V and 0 bases from J, with 7 bases between. Germline values: CDR1 SGHDT, CDR2 YYEEEE. CDR3 length: 16 amino acids.